Shown below are 9 T cell receptor beta chains from a single sample sequenced in a study of CD8+ T cells in alopecia areata. Isolated RNA was reverse transcribed into cDNA used as the sequencing template. Data came from immunoSEQ multiplex PCR; TCRdb stores just in-frame clones and leaves some out. The sample has approximately 280,000 clones; roughly 64% are singletons. Treatment given: oral pan-JAK inhibitor, 5-10 mg twice daily. Sequenced here: CD4+ T cells sorted from blood, sampled at week 24, from a patient treated with tofacitinib. The receptors shown here come from a human donor with alopecia areata.

The rearrangement links TRBV5-1 to TRBJ1-2, with TRBD1 matching 7 bases. CDR1 and CDR2 from the germline V gene are SGHRS and YFSETQ. Trimming at V came to 4 bases and at J to 5 bases, leaving 14 bases not matched to a gene. This CDR3 has 16 residues. The DNA for the CDR3 is TGCGCCAGCAGCGTGGACAGGCCGGAGTCTTTTTATGGCTACACCTTC. This sequence encodes CASSVDRPESFYGYTF.

This clone was picked up a small number of times. This chain's CDR3 is CASSTTYCLERDWDEQYF. The CDR3, as DNA: TGTGCCAGCAGCACGACGTATTGTTTAGAGAGGGACTGGGACGAGCAGTACTTC. This chain connects TRBV21-1 to TRBJ2-7; the table's D call, TRBD2, has no DNA check behind it. TRBV21-1 is annotated as a pseudogene. The CDR3 covers 18 residues.

V usage is TRBV14 and J usage is TRBJ1-1; D is possibly TRBD1 (6 bases). The CDR3 is 17 amino acids. Trimming shortened V by 3 bases and J by 1 base, and 18 bases separated the two germline ends. CDR1 is SGHDN, CDR2 FVKESK, per germline. CDR3 sequence reads: CASSQSRTRGSNTEAFF. CDR3 nucleotide sequence: TGTGCCAGCAGCCAGTCCCGCACCAGGGGATCGAACACTGAAGCTTTCTTT.

The chain is built from TRBV29-1 and TRBJ1-1, with unresolved D. V was shortened by 4 bases and J by 4 bases, with 10 bases between the two germline ends. Germline V lookup: CDR1 SQVTM, CDR2 ANQGSEA. The CDR3 loop spans 12 amino acids. CDR3 residues: CSVVRYRTEAFF. DNA for the CDR3: TGCAGCGTTGTCCGGTACCGCACTGAAGCTTTCTTT. Together with reference TRBV29-1 and TRBJ1-1, the CDR3 gives the full variable domain: SAVISQKPSRDICQRGTSLTIQCQVDSQVTMMFWYRQQPGQSLTLIATANQGSEATYESGFVIDKFPISRPNLTFSTLTVSNMSPEDSSIYLCSVVRYRTEAFFGQGTRLTVV.

V is TRBV7-9 and J is TRBJ1-5, with D possibly TRBD1 on 6 matching bases. Trimming took off 2 bases at V and 3 bases at J, with 11 bases between the two ends. CDR1 is SEHNR and CDR2 is FQNEAQ in the germline V gene (reference sequence). The CDR3 consists of 15 residues. The CDR3 DNA reads as TGTGCCAGCAGCTTATCCAGGGGAATCAATCAGCCCCAGCATTTT. Its translation: CASSLSRGINQPQHF.

V and J are TRBV14 and TRBJ2-7, with a possible D match to TRBD2 (5 bases). Germline V gives CDR1 SGHDN, CDR2 FVKESK. Trimming took 6 bases from V and 2 from J, leaving 11 bases between them. The CDR3 is made up of 13 amino acids. The CDR3 region is CASSRGLTYEQYF. The CDR3 region has the DNA TGTGCCAGCAGTCGAGGACTCACCTACGAGCAGTACTTC. Using reference TRBV14 and TRBJ2-7 for the parts outside the CDR3, the full variable domain is EAGVTQFPSHSVIEKGQTVTLRCDPISGHDNLYWYRRVMGKEIKFLLHFVKESKQDESGMPNNRFLAERTGGTYSTLKVQPAELEDSGVYFCASSRGLTYEQYFGPGTRLTVT.

J is TRBJ2-1 and V is TRBV7-2, with D perhaps matching TRBD2 (6 bases). CDR3 size: 13 residues. The V gene lost 3 bases and the J gene lost 10 bases, with 13 bases spanning the gap. From germline, CDR1 is SGHTA and CDR2 FQGNSA. CDR3 sequence: CASSFKAGSEQFF. The CDR3 coding sequence is TGTGCCAGCAGCTTCAAGGCGGGGTCGGAGCAGTTCTTC.

The V gene is TRBV25-1, the J gene TRBJ1-2; D is uncertain. Trimming stripped 2 bases from V and 4 bases from J, with 11 bases between. In germline, CDR1 is MGHDK, CDR2 SYGVNS. The CDR3 is 14 residues long. The CDR3 loop is CASSERTSSYGYTF. CDR3 bases: TGTGCCAGCAGTGAACGTACCAGTAGCTATGGCTACACCTTC.

This rearrangement joins TRBV5-1 to TRBJ1-1; 8 bases fit TRBD1. V shed 6 bases, J shed 1 base, and the junction held 5 bases outside the gene matches. The CDR3 consists of 14 residues. CDR1 is SGHRS, CDR2 YFSETQ, per germline. The CDR3 region is CASTMGTGNTEAFF. The DNA of the CDR3 is TGCGCCAGCACCATGGGGACAGGGAACACTGAAGCTTTCTTT.